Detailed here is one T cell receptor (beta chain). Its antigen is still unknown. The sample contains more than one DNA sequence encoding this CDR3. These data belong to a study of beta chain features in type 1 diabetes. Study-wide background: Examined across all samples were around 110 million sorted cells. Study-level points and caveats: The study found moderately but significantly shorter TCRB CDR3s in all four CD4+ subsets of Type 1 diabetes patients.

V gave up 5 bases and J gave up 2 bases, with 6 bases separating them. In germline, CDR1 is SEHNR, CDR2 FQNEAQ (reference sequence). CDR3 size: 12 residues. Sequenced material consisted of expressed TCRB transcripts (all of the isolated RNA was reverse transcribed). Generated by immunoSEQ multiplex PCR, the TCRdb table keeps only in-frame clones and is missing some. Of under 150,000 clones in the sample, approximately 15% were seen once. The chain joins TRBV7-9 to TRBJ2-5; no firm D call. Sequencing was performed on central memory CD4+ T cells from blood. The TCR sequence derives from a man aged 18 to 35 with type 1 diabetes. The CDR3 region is CASSLQQETQYF. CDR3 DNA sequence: TGTGCCAGCAGCCTACAACAAGAGACCCAGTACTTC.